These T cell receptor beta chains were read from a single sample in a study of cytomegalovirus exposure and HLA in healthy donors. Produced via immunoSEQ multiplex PCR; TCRdb's table is partial and in-frame only. The sample has some 220,000 clones, 70% to 80% seen once. Sequencing used PBMCs. The receptors derive from a woman between 55 and 75 years old in good health and CMV-seropositive. The CDR3 runs from the conserved cysteine through the conserved F or W. A D gene is named only where the DNA matches it firmly. For some rows the clone size is stated as once, few or many, or as a class when expanded; others skip it.

v_gene: TRBV28; d_gene: -; abundance: -; j_gene: TRBJ1-2; CDR3aa: CASGANYGYTF; CDR3nt: TGTGCCAGCGGAGCTAACTATGGCTACACCTTC
v_gene: TRBV5-4; d_gene: -; abundance: few; j_gene: TRBJ2-1; CDR3aa: CASSLVGHEQFF; CDR3nt: TGTGCCAGCAGCTTAGTGGGCCATGAGCAGTTCTTC
v_gene: TRBV18; d_gene: TRBD2; abundance: few; j_gene: TRBJ2-1; CDR3aa: CASSPPGLAGVREQFF; CDR3nt: TGTGCCAGCTCACCACCCGGACTAGCGGGAGTTAGGGAGCAGTTCTTC
v_gene: TRBV18; d_gene: -; abundance: -; j_gene: TRBJ1-2; CDR3aa: CASSQSVLDNGYTF; CDR3nt: TGTGCCAGCTCACAAAGCGTATTGGACAATGGCTACACCTTC
v_gene: TRBV7-2; d_gene: -; abundance: once; j_gene: TRBJ1-2; CDR3aa: CASSSGSNYGYTF; CDR3nt: TGTGCCAGCAGCTCCGGGAGTAACTATGGCTACACCTTC
v_gene: TRBV5-1; d_gene: -; abundance: -; j_gene: TRBJ1-1; CDR3aa: CASSFTGNTEAFF; CDR3nt: TGCGCCAGCAGCTTCACCGGGAACACTGAAGCTTTCTTT
v_gene: TRBV6-5; d_gene: -; abundance: once; j_gene: TRBJ2-2; CDR3aa: CASRRLTQGGGELFF; CDR3nt: TGTGCCAGCAGACGACTAACACAGGGTGGCGGGGAGCTGTTTTTT
v_gene: TRBV18; d_gene: -; abundance: -; j_gene: TRBJ1-6; CDR3aa: CASSPTGTQNSPLHF; CDR3nt: TGTGCCAGCTCACCCACCGGGACACAGAATTCACCCCTCCACTTT
v_gene: TRBV7-9; d_gene: -; abundance: -; j_gene: TRBJ1-5; CDR3aa: CASSRQNNQPQHF; CDR3nt: TGTGCCAGCAGTCGACAGAACAATCAGCCCCAGCATTTT
v_gene: TRBV14; d_gene: -; abundance: -; j_gene: TRBJ2-7; CDR3aa: CASSQDRAGRYEQYF; CDR3nt: TGTGCCAGCAGCCAAGATAGGGCAGGGAGGTACGAGCAGTACTTC
v_gene: TRBV12-5; d_gene: -; abundance: -; j_gene: TRBJ1-3; CDR3aa: CASGLAPGSGNTIYF; CDR3nt: TGTGCTAGTGGTTTGGCACCGGGCTCTGGAAACACCATATATTTT
v_gene: TRBV2; d_gene: -; abundance: -; j_gene: TRBJ2-1; CDR3aa: CAITPSLSYNEQFF; CDR3nt: TGTGCCATCACCCCTAGCCTCTCCTACAATGAGCAGTTCTTC
v_gene: TRBV5-4; d_gene: -; abundance: -; j_gene: TRBJ1-2; CDR3aa: CASSLPDPRDYTF; CDR3nt: TGTGCCAGCAGCTTGCCGGACCCGCGGGACTACACCTTC
v_gene: TRBV7-2; d_gene: -; abundance: once; j_gene: TRBJ1-2; CDR3aa: CASSADSNYGYTF; CDR3nt: TGTGCCAGCAGCGCGGACAGTAACTATGGCTACACCTTC
v_gene: TRBV5-4; d_gene: -; abundance: -; j_gene: TRBJ2-7; CDR3aa: CASSLGGVYYEQYF; CDR3nt: TGTGCCAGCAGCTTGGGCGGGGTTTACTACGAGCAGTACTTC
v_gene: TRBV28; d_gene: TRBD2; abundance: few; j_gene: TRBJ2-5; CDR3aa: CASSALAGGRETQYF; CDR3nt: TGTGCCAGCAGTGCACTAGCGGGGGGGCGGGAGACCCAGTACTTC
v_gene: TRBV19; d_gene: -; abundance: -; j_gene: TRBJ1-6; CDR3aa: CASSISSNYNSPLHF; CDR3nt: TGTGCCAGTAGTATTAGCAGTAACTATAATTCACCCCTCCACTTT
v_gene: TRBV5-1; d_gene: TRBD2; abundance: -; j_gene: TRBJ2-3; CDR3aa: CASSSGLAGGLTDTQYF; CDR3nt: TGCGCCAGCAGCTCGGGACTAGCGGGAGGCCTCACAGATACGCAGTATTTT
v_gene: TRBV19; d_gene: TRBD1; abundance: -; j_gene: TRBJ1-3; CDR3aa: CASSDRDGNTIYF; CDR3nt: TGTGCCAGCTCGGACAGGGACGGAAACACCATATATTTT
v_gene: TRBV19; d_gene: TRBD1; abundance: -; j_gene: TRBJ1-1; CDR3aa: CASSPGQGKTEAFF; CDR3nt: TGTGCCAGTAGCCCGGGACAGGGAAAAACTGAAGCTTTCTTT
v_gene: TRBV28; d_gene: TRBD1; abundance: -; j_gene: TRBJ2-7; CDR3aa: CASRPWDRDSYGQYF; CDR3nt: TGTGCCAGCAGGCCTTGGGACAGAGACTCCTACGGTCAGTACTTC
v_gene: TRBV11-1; d_gene: TRBD1; abundance: -; j_gene: TRBJ2-7; CDR3aa: CASSSPQGANEQYF; CDR3nt: TGTGCCAGCAGCTCACCACAGGGGGCTAACGAGCAGTACTTC
v_gene: TRBV5-4; d_gene: -; abundance: -; j_gene: TRBJ1-1; CDR3aa: CASSLDRNTEAFF; CDR3nt: TGTGCCAGCAGCTTGGATAGGAACACTGAAGCTTTCTTT
v_gene: TRBV11-2; d_gene: -; abundance: -; j_gene: TRBJ2-2; CDR3aa: CASSFDRTSGELFF; CDR3nt: TGTGCCAGCAGCTTCGACAGGACGAGCGGGGAGCTGTTTTTT
v_gene: TRBV5-8; d_gene: TRBD1; abundance: -; j_gene: TRBJ1-2; CDR3aa: CASRPGTGDYGYTF; CDR3nt: TGTGCCAGCAGACCGGGGACAGGGGACTATGGCTACACCTTC
v_gene: TRBV5-5; d_gene: TRBD2; abundance: once; j_gene: TRBJ2-1; CDR3aa: CASTGTSGSPYNEQFF; CDR3nt: TGTGCCAGCACCGGGACTAGCGGGAGTCCCTACAATGAGCAGTTCTTC
v_gene: TRBV5-1; d_gene: -; abundance: few; j_gene: TRBJ1-2; CDR3aa: CASSPNRDYGYTF; CDR3nt: TGCGCCAGCTCCCCCAACAGAGACTATGGCTACACCTTC
v_gene: TRBV7-9; d_gene: TRBD1; abundance: -; j_gene: TRBJ2-2; CDR3aa: CASSLGDRANLFF; CDR3nt: TGTGCCAGCAGCCTGGGGGACAGGGCGAACCTGTTTTTT
v_gene: TRBV6-6; d_gene: -; abundance: few; j_gene: TRBJ1-5; CDR3aa: CASSYGSGNQPQHF; CDR3nt: TGTGCCAGCAGTTACGGGAGTGGCAATCAGCCCCAGCATTTT
v_gene: TRBV7-2; d_gene: -; abundance: -; j_gene: TRBJ1-3; CDR3aa: CASSPDRLSGNTIYF; CDR3nt: TGTGCCAGCAGCCCCGACAGGTTATCGGGAAACACCATATATTTT
v_gene: TRBV6-6; d_gene: -; abundance: few; j_gene: TRBJ1-1; CDR3aa: CASSPRGRMNTEAFF; CDR3nt: TGTGCCAGCAGCCCTAGAGGGCGGATGAACACTGAAGCTTTCTTT
v_gene: TRBV7-9; d_gene: TRBD2; abundance: few; j_gene: TRBJ2-2; CDR3aa: CASRLTSGRDTGELFF; CDR3nt: TGTGCCAGCAGATTGACTAGCGGACGGGACACCGGGGAGCTGTTTTTT
v_gene: TRBV5-1; d_gene: TRBD1; abundance: -; j_gene: TRBJ2-3; CDR3aa: CASSKTGESTDTQYF; CDR3nt: TGCGCCAGCAGCAAAACAGGGGAGAGCACAGATACGCAGTATTTT
v_gene: TRBV7-9; d_gene: TRBD1; abundance: -; j_gene: TRBJ1-2; CDR3aa: CASSFGTGGGYGYTF; CDR3nt: TGTGCCAGCAGCTTTGGTACAGGGGGCGGTTATGGCTACACCTTC
v_gene: TRBV5-8; d_gene: -; abundance: few; j_gene: TRBJ2-1; CDR3aa: CASSLGSLGSYNEQFF; CDR3nt: TGTGCCAGCAGCTTGGGGTCTCTAGGCTCCTACAATGAGCAGTTCTTC
v_gene: TRBV4-3; d_gene: -; abundance: -; j_gene: TRBJ1-2; CDR3aa: CASSQEGGSNYGYTF; CDR3nt: TGCGCCAGCAGCCAAGAAGGGGGATCTAACTATGGCTACACCTTC
v_gene: TRBV28; d_gene: TRBD1; abundance: -; j_gene: TRBJ1-2; CDR3aa: CASSPSIDRGYGYTF; CDR3nt: TGTGCCAGCAGTCCCAGCATAGACAGGGGGTATGGCTACACCTTC
v_gene: TRBV12-5; d_gene: -; abundance: few; j_gene: TRBJ1-5; CDR3aa: CASRGSNQPQHF; CDR3nt: TGTGCTAGTCGGGGAAGCAATCAGCCCCAGCATTTT